This T cell receptor beta chain was observed in a study of glioma-infiltrating T cells after dendritic cell vaccination. Using immunoSEQ multiplex PCR, the repertoire was profiled, and TCRdb retains in-frame clones only, with some absent. This table holds 950 to 1,500 clones, roughly 89% found once. CDR1 is LNHDA and CDR2 is SQIVND in the germline V gene (reference sequence). The CDR3 is 13 residues long. V was cut by 6 bases and J by 8 bases, with 13 bases left in between. The starting material was tumor tissue, obtained before dendritic cell vaccination. J is TRBJ1-4 and V is TRBV19; tentative D call: TRBD1 (5 bases). The origin of this receptor is a human donor with glioblastoma. CDR3 sequence reads: CASRRQSSEKLFF. CDR3 nucleotide sequence: TGTGCCAGTAGAAGACAGTCAAGCGAAAAACTGTTTTTT.